These 30 T cell receptor beta chains came from one sample sequenced in a study of T cell repertoires in cytomegalovirus infection. A single record per CDR3 protein comes from TCRdb applying MiXCR to the reads. Of more than 350,000 distinct CDR3 sequences in the sample, approximately 33% were seen once. The specimen sequenced was PBMCs. The receptors here all came from a human donor in good health (CMV status not recorded). Some clones in this sample may be carry-over from other donors' samples.

This chain connects TRBV3-1 to TRBJ1-2; a weak D match, TRBD1 (5 bases). V lost 0 bases and J lost 10, with 12 bases in between. Germline values: CDR1 LGHDT, CDR2 YNNKEL (reference sequence). This CDR3 contains 13 residues. The CDR3 coding sequence is TGTGCCAGCAGCCAAGATCGAGGACACATCTACACCTTC. Translated: CASSQDRGHIYTF.

Only a few counts were recorded for this clonotype. The CDR3 DNA is TGTGCCAGCAGTTACGGGGACAGCTACACTGAAGCTTTCTTT. Translated, it gives CASSYGDSYTEAFF. The V call is TRBV6-2 or TRBV6-3, the J call TRBJ1-1, with 7 nucleotides matching TRBD1. Unmatched junction bases numbered 3, after V lost 2 bases and J lost 3 bases. The CDR3 is 14 amino acids. Germline-derived CDR1 and CDR2 are MNHEY and SVGEGT.

The DNA for the CDR3 is TGTGCCAGCAGCCCATTCGGCGGGAACACTGAAGCTTTCTTT. Its protein is CASSPFGGNTEAFF. J is TRBJ1-1 and V is TRBV9; D call uncertain. Trimming left V 4 bases short and J 1 base short, with 11 bases between. Per the germline V gene, CDR1 is SGDLS and CDR2 is YYNGEE. This CDR3 region has 14 residues.

This chain joins TRBV28 and TRBJ1-2; maybe TRBD1 (5 bases). CDR1 is MDHEN, CDR2 SYDVKM, per germline. The CDR3 contains 15 residues. With 5 bases removed from V and 6 bases from J, the gap between germline ends came to 19 bases. DNA of the CDR3: TGTGCCAGCAGTCCGAGTAGTTGGACGGGGGATGGCTACACCTTC. Protein sequence: CASSPSSWTGDGYTF.

The CDR3 region is CAWGKLSSYNEQFF. CDR3 in DNA: TGTGCCTGGGGGAAGCTCTCCTCCTACAATGAGCAGTTCTTC. The chain links TRBV7-6 to TRBJ2-1; either TRBD1 or TRBD2 may fit D (5 bases each). V lost 11 bases, J lost 0 bases, and 14 bases lay in between. CDR3 length equals 14 residues. Germline CDR1 SGHVS, CDR2 FNYEAQ.

This clonotype was counted only a few times. This rearrangement joins TRBV5-4 to TRBJ2-2; unclear D gene. Germline V CDR1 and CDR2: SGHNT, YYREEE (reference sequence). V lost 5 bases and J 0 bases, leaving 14 bases between the germline ends. This CDR3 is built from 16 residues. DNA of the CDR3: TGTGCCAGCAGAGCCGGGTCGTTCGCGAACACCGGGGAGCTGTTTTTT. Translation: CASRAGSFANTGELFF.

There are many counts of this clonotype. The rearrangement uses TRBV25-1 and TRBJ1-4; 8 positions match TRBD1. The V gene end was trimmed by 2 bases and the J gene end by 5 bases; junction bases not matched to a gene: 4. This CDR3 comprises 15 residues. From germline, CDR1 is MGHDK and CDR2 SYGVNS. The CDR3 DNA reads TGTGCCAGCAGTGAAGTTCGGACAGGGAATGAAAAACTGTTTTTT. It specifies CASSEVRTGNEKLFF.

The V call is TRBV5-1, the J call TRBJ1-1; D unclear. The V and J ends lost 4 bases and 0 bases respectively, with 19 bases between them. The CDR3 contains 17 residues. Germline V gives CDR1 SGHRS, CDR2 YFSETQ. The CDR3 region has the DNA TGCGCCAGCAGCCCTTTCGGGCGCGACGGACTGAACACTGAAGCTTTCTTT. Translated, it gives CASSPFGRDGLNTEAFF.

This clonotype has a count of ten or more. The rearrangement uses TRBV7-9 and TRBJ1-2, with 7 nucleotides matching TRBD1. The CDR3 consists of 18 residues. V shed 5 bases, J shed 7 bases, and the junction held 22 bases outside the gene matches. Germline V gene lookup returns CDR1 SEHNR and CDR2 FQNEAQ (reference sequence). The CDR3 here is CASSPYAGTVTEQGGYTF. The DNA for the CDR3 is TGTGCCAGCAGCCCTTATGCCGGGACAGTAACCGAACAGGGTGGCTACACCTTC.

The V call is TRBV12-3 or TRBV12-4, the J call TRBJ1-1; a weak D match, TRBD1 (6 bases). V was cut by 2 bases and J by 8 bases, with 9 bases left in between. The CDR3 has 12 amino acids. The CDR3 region has the DNA TGTGCCAGCAGTTTAAGGGGGGTGGAAGCTTTCTTT. Amino acids: CASSLRGVEAFF.

The chain has TRBV7-6 and TRBJ2-1; a weak D match, TRBD2 (6 bases). V lost 5 bases, J lost 6 bases, and 14 bases lay in between. The CDR3 is 14 amino acids. The germline V gene has CDR1 SGHVS and CDR2 FNYEAQ. In nucleotides, the CDR3 is TGTGCCAGCAGCGGGCGGGGCCCGGGCAATGAGCAGTTCTTC. Amino acids: CASSGRGPGNEQFF.

This clonotype has a handful of counts. The V gene is TRBV2, the J gene TRBJ2-5; 10 nucleotides line up with TRBD1. The V segment lost 7 bases and the J segment 5 bases; nucleotides outside the gene matches: 13. CDR1 is SNHLY, CDR2 FYNNEI, per germline. The CDR3 consists of 16 residues. The CDR3 protein is CASIRRRGTGDETQYF. The CDR3 DNA is TGTGCCAGCATTCGGAGGAGAGGGACAGGGGATGAGACCCAGTACTTC. The full variable domain, rest sourced from reference TRBV2 and TRBJ2-5, is EPEVTQTPSHQVTQMGQEVILRCVPISNHLYFYWYRQILGQKVEFLVSFYNNEISEKSEIFDDQFSVERPDGSNFTLKIRSTKLEDSAMYFCASIRRRGTGDETQYFGPGTRLLVL.

V gene TRBV29-1 combines with J gene TRBJ2-7, with D possibly being TRBD2 (5 bases). The CDR3 spans 15 residues. Germline CDR1 and CDR2: SQVTM and ANQGSEA. The V end was cut by 0 bases, the J end by 2 bases, with 14 bases between. CDR3 residues: CSVEDREGSPYEQYF. As DNA, the CDR3 is TGCAGCGTTGAAGATCGGGAAGGGTCCCCCTACGAGCAGTACTTC.

V is TRBV2 and J is TRBJ2-7; a possible D gene is TRBD2 (7 bases). The V gene's germline CDR1 is SNHLY and CDR2 FYNNEI. The CDR3 has 14 amino acids. Between the trimmed V and J ends, which lost 8 bases and 3 bases, there was a span of 17 bases. CDR3 loop: CASSEGGGLYEQYF. The CDR3 nucleotides are TGTGCCAGCTCAGAGGGGGGGGGGCTCTACGAGCAGTACTTC.

The CDR3 DNA reads TGTGCCAGCAGTTCGACAGGGGATGGAGCAGATACGCAGTATTTT. Its protein is CASSSTGDGADTQYF. This chain connects TRBV27 to TRBJ2-3, with TRBD1 matching over 8 bases. The CDR3 is 15 residues long. Germline V gene data show CDR1 as MNHEY and CDR2 as SMNVEV (reference sequence). The V and J ends lost 4 bases and 4 bases, in that order; junction bases with no gene match: 7.

The chain has TRBV15 and TRBJ1-5; D gene unclear. The CDR3 totals 14 residues. Germline V gives CDR1 LNHNV, CDR2 YYDKDF (reference sequence). V lost 5 bases, J lost 7 bases, and 15 bases lay in between. The CDR3 loop reads CATSARSEGQPQHF. Here the CDR3 DNA reads TGTGCCACCAGCGCTCGATCGGAAGGCCAGCCCCAGCATTTT.

The chain uses TRBV5-1 and TRBJ2-1; D is uncertain. CDR1 is SGHRS, CDR2 YFSETQ, per germline. The CDR3 sequence is 14 residues long. V lost 0 bases and J 2 bases, leaving 6 bases between the germline ends. The CDR3 region is CASSLELPYNEQFF. The CDR3 DNA follows: TGCGCCAGCAGCTTGGAACTGCCCTACAATGAGCAGTTCTTC.

The V and J genes are TRBV12-3 or TRBV12-4 and TRBJ1-1; no reliable D call. The V and J ends lost 1 base and 4 bases respectively, with 10 bases between them. There are 14 residues in the CDR3. In DNA form, the CDR3 reads TGTGCCAGCAGTTTAGAGGTTATGGGCACTGAAGCTTTCTTT. This encodes CASSLEVMGTEAFF.

The chain joins TRBV15 to TRBJ2-3, with 7 bases that match TRBD2. The CDR3 has 13 amino acids. V lost 4 bases and J lost 5; bases outside the gene matches: 3. CDR1 LNHNV and CDR2 YYDKDF come from the germline V gene (reference sequence). The CDR3 DNA sequence: TGTGCCACCAGCAAGTCGGGGGGAGATACGCAGTATTTT. The encoded protein is CATSKSGGDTQYF.

The chain recombines TRBV5-1 with TRBJ2-5; D is perhaps TRBD1 (5 bases). Per the germline V gene, CDR1 is SGHRS and CDR2 is YFSETQ. The germline V and J ends were trimmed by 0 bases and 5 bases, with 11 bases remaining between them. CDR3 length: 14 amino acids. CDR3 bases: TGCGCCAGCAGCTTGGCGGGTAAGGGGGAGACCCAGTACTTC. This sequence encodes CASSLAGKGETQYF. The whole variable domain, remainder taken from reference TRBV5-1 and TRBJ2-5, is KAGVTQTPRYLIKTRGQQVTLSCSPISGHRSVSWYQQTPGQGLQFLFEYFSETQRNKGNFPGRFSGRQFSNSRSEMNVSTLELGDSALYLCASSLAGKGETQYFGPGTRLLVL.

The sample holds many counts of this clonotype. This chain uses TRBV7-2 with TRBJ2-5, with TRBD1 identical over 8 bases. CDR1 is SGHTA, CDR2 FQGNSA, per germline. There are 13 residues in the CDR3. Trimming at V came to 5 bases and at J to 4 bases, leaving 3 bases not matched to a gene. The CDR3: CASSRQGRETQYF. Here the CDR3 DNA reads TGTGCCAGCAGCCGACAGGGGCGAGAGACCCAGTACTTC.

CDR3 in amino acids: CASSQGRLGEEGAFF. In nucleotides, the CDR3 is TGTGCCAGCAGCCAAGGACGATTAGGGGAAGAGGGAGCTTTCTTT. The genes are TRBV6-2 or TRBV6-3 and TRBJ1-1, with TRBD1 as a possible D gene (5 bases). This CDR3 spans 15 amino acids. Germline CDR1 MNHEY, CDR2 SVGEGT. Trimming removed 6 bases at V and 10 bases at J, with 24 bases between.

This clonotype was seen ten or more times. The genes are TRBV7-2 and TRBJ1-1; D gene uncertain. Germline values: CDR1 SGHTA, CDR2 FQGNSA. The V and J ends lost 3 bases and 1 base respectively, with 9 bases between them. CDR3 size: 14 residues. The CDR3 DNA reads as TGTGCCAGCAGCTTCGGTCGGCAGAACACTGAAGCTTTCTTT. It codes for CASSFGRQNTEAFF.

This clonotype has ten or more counts. This chain uses TRBV7-2 with TRBJ1-2; no reliable D call. From germline, CDR1 is SGHTA and CDR2 FQGNSA. V lost 5 bases and J 4 bases, leaving 14 bases between the germline ends. The CDR3 length is 14 residues. The CDR3 protein is CASSPAVGGYGYTF. The CDR3 DNA reads as TGTGCCAGCAGCCCAGCGGTGGGAGGCTATGGCTACACCTTC.

This clonotype was seen a few times. The chain is built from TRBV4-1 and TRBJ2-7, with D perhaps TRBD1 (6 bases). The CDR3 is 13 amino acids. V dropped 0 bases and J dropped 7 bases, with 10 bases sitting between them. The V gene's germline CDR1 is MGHRA and CDR2 YSYEKL. The DNA for the CDR3 is TGCGCCAGCAGCCAAGATCTTGGACAGGAGCAGTACTTC. Encoded protein: CASSQDLGQEQYF.

This clonotype was counted many times. The rearrangement joins TRBV28 to TRBJ1-5; D possibly corresponds to TRBD1 (5 bases). The V gene lost 4 bases and the J gene lost 0 bases, with 16 bases spanning the gap. CDR3 length: 17 amino acids. The germline V gene has CDR1 MDHEN and CDR2 SYDVKM. Here the CDR3 reads CASSSFLDSFSNQPQHF. For the CDR3, the DNA is TGTGCCAGCAGTTCTTTTCTCGACAGCTTTAGCAATCAGCCCCAGCATTTT.

The rearrangement uses TRBV15 and TRBJ1-6; D is undetermined. Germline CDR1 LNHNV, CDR2 YYDKDF (reference sequence). The CDR3 runs 17 residues. Deletions cut 0 bases from V and 0 bases from J, with 9 bases between. This CDR3 is CATSRDKASSYNSPLHF. The CDR3 coding sequence is TGTGCCACCAGCAGAGATAAGGCCAGCTCCTATAATTCACCCCTCCACTTT.

This clonotype was detected ten times or more. The chain links TRBV11-2 to TRBJ1-1; D remains unclear. Germline values: CDR1 SGHAT, CDR2 FQNNGV. CDR3 length: 13 amino acids. Trimming removed 0 bases at V and 0 bases at J, with 2 bases between. CDR3: CASSLDLNTEAFF. Written as DNA, the CDR3 is TGTGCCAGCAGCTTAGACCTGAACACTGAAGCTTTCTTT.

This clonotype was seen repeatedly, ten times or more. The chain carries TRBV7-9 and TRBJ1-5; D is possibly TRBD1 (6 bases). CDR1 and CDR2 from the germline V gene are SEHNR and FQNEAQ (reference sequence). The V end lost 4 bases, the J end lost 7 bases, and 17 bases lay between the germline ends. This CDR3 region has 15 residues. The CDR3 DNA reads TGTGCCAGCAGCTACGGAACAGGGTGGGGACAGCCCCAGCATTTT. Translation: CASSYGTGWGQPQHF.

The chain joins TRBV5-6 to TRBJ1-2; D is perhaps TRBD1 (5 bases). Germline-derived CDR1 and CDR2 are SGHDT and YYEEEE. The length of the CDR3 is 14 residues. Trimming left V 4 bases short and J 6 bases short, with 16 bases between. The CDR3 DNA is TGTGCCAGCAGCCCCCCCGGAGCAGGGAATGGCTACACCTTC. Protein: CASSPPGAGNGYTF.